These T cell receptor beta chains were read from a single sample in a study of PD-L1 blockade in urothelial cancer. Here immunoSEQ multiplex PCR was the method, and the copy in TCRdb shows in-frame clones only, minus some. The sample records 45,000 to 60,000 clones, approximately 90% being singletons. The sample here was PBMCs, taken around atezolizumab (anti-PD-L1) treatment. The receptors stem from a man in his 60s with urothelial cancer. Each CDR3 is given with its conserved first and last residue. Fields, in order: clone size, J gene, V gene, D gene, CDR3 DNA, CDR3 protein. A D gene is named only where the DNA matches it firmly. The size of a clone is reported for some rows only, either as once, few or many, or as a class for expanded clones.

abundance: NA
j_gene: TRBJ2-1
v_gene: TRBV5-1
d_gene: NA
CDR3nt: TGCGCCAGCACCTTCCAGGCGGGGCCTAGAAATGAGCAGTTCTTC
CDR3aa: CASTFQAGPRNEQFF

abundance: NA
j_gene: TRBJ2-7
v_gene: TRBV5-5
d_gene: TRBD1
CDR3nt: TGTGCCAGCACCGGACAGGGAATCTACGAGCAGTACTTC
CDR3aa: CASTGQGIYEQYF

abundance: NA
j_gene: TRBJ2-1
v_gene: TRBV28
d_gene: TRBD1
CDR3nt: TGTGCCAGCAACCGGGACAGGCCCTATGAGCAGTTCTTC
CDR3aa: CASNRDRPYEQFF

abundance: NA
j_gene: TRBJ1-1
v_gene: TRBV29-1
d_gene: NA
CDR3nt: TGCAGCGTTGATGGGGGCGGTGATTACACTGAAGCTTTCTTT
CDR3aa: CSVDGGGDYTEAFF

abundance: NA
j_gene: TRBJ2-1
v_gene: TRBV7-3
d_gene: TRBD2
CDR3nt: TGTGCCAGCAGCTTAGCTAGCGGGGGGTACAATGAGCAGTTCTTC
CDR3aa: CASSLASGGYNEQFF

abundance: NA
j_gene: TRBJ2-5
v_gene: TRBV18
d_gene: NA
CDR3nt: TGTGCCAGCTCACCAGGGGCCGGGGAGACCCAGTACTTC
CDR3aa: CASSPGAGETQYF

abundance: NA
j_gene: TRBJ1-3
v_gene: TRBV18
d_gene: NA
CDR3nt: TGTGCCAGCTCACCACAGGGAGGCAGCGTCTCTGGAAACACCATATATTTT
CDR3aa: CASSPQGGSVSGNTIYF

abundance: once
j_gene: TRBJ2-3
v_gene: TRBV5-1
d_gene: TRBD1
CDR3nt: TGCGCCAGCAGCTCTGGGACAGTCACAGATACGCAGTATTTT
CDR3aa: CASSSGTVTDTQYF

abundance: NA
j_gene: TRBJ1-2
v_gene: TRBV19
d_gene: TRBD1
CDR3nt: TGTGCCAGTAGTAAACAGGGGAACTATGGCTACACCTTC
CDR3aa: CASSKQGNYGYTF

abundance: NA
j_gene: TRBJ2-7
v_gene: TRBV6-6
d_gene: NA
CDR3nt: TGTGCCAGCAGTTACCCCACTAGCCAATCCTACGAGCAGTACTTC
CDR3aa: CASSYPTSQSYEQYF

abundance: NA
j_gene: TRBJ1-5
v_gene: TRBV7-2
d_gene: NA
CDR3nt: TGTGCCAGCAGCTTAGACAGGGCGAGTCAGCCCCAGCATTTT
CDR3aa: CASSLDRASQPQHF

abundance: NA
j_gene: TRBJ1-4
v_gene: TRBV6-1
d_gene: NA
CDR3nt: TGTGCCAGCAGTGGGGTCGTGGGGGGGGATAATGAAAAACTGTTTTTT
CDR3aa: CASSGVVGGDNEKLFF

abundance: NA
j_gene: TRBJ2-1
v_gene: TRBV18
d_gene: TRBD2
CDR3nt: TGTGCCAGCTCACCCCTGAAGGCTAGCGGGGGGCTCGATGAGCAGTTCTTC
CDR3aa: CASSPLKASGGLDEQFF

abundance: NA
j_gene: TRBJ2-5
v_gene: TRBV20-1
d_gene: NA
CDR3nt: TGCAGTGCTAGGGCCAGGGAGACCCAGTACTTC
CDR3aa: CSARARETQYF

abundance: NA
j_gene: TRBJ2-3
v_gene: TRBV9
d_gene: NA
CDR3nt: TGTGCCAGCAGCCTTCAGGGGACCCTAACCCGAGATACGCAGTATTTT
CDR3aa: CASSLQGTLTRDTQYF

abundance: NA
j_gene: TRBJ1-6
v_gene: TRBV29-1
d_gene: TRBD1
CDR3nt: TGCAGCGTACAAGGGACAGGGGGTTCACCCCTCCACTTT
CDR3aa: CSVQGTGGSPLHF

abundance: NA
j_gene: TRBJ2-7
v_gene: TRBV18
d_gene: TRBD1
CDR3nt: TGTGCCAGCTCACCGGGACAGCCTTACGAGCAGTACTTC
CDR3aa: CASSPGQPYEQYF

abundance: NA
j_gene: TRBJ2-5
v_gene: TRBV5-4
d_gene: TRBD2
CDR3nt: TGTGCCAGCAGCTTGGGGCCCGGAGCGGGGGGGACCGAGACCCAGTACTTC
CDR3aa: CASSLGPGAGGTETQYF

abundance: NA
j_gene: TRBJ2-7
v_gene: TRBV5-6
d_gene: NA
CDR3nt: TGTGCCAGCAGCTCAATTTTCTACGAGCAGTACTTC
CDR3aa: CASSSIFYEQYF

abundance: NA
j_gene: TRBJ1-4
v_gene: TRBV5-1
d_gene: NA
CDR3nt: TGCGCCAGCAGCCAAAGACAGGCCGCTAATGAAAAACTGTTTTTT
CDR3aa: CASSQRQAANEKLFF

abundance: NA
j_gene: TRBJ1-5
v_gene: TRBV6-6
d_gene: TRBD1
CDR3nt: TGTGCCAGCAGTTACGAAGGGGGCGATAATCAGCCCCAGCATTTT
CDR3aa: CASSYEGGDNQPQHF

abundance: NA
j_gene: TRBJ1-1
v_gene: TRBV27
d_gene: NA
CDR3nt: TGTGCCAGCAGCCCTGACCGGGGGGACACTGAAGCTTTCTTT
CDR3aa: CASSPDRGDTEAFF

abundance: NA
j_gene: TRBJ2-2
v_gene: TRBV9
d_gene: NA
CDR3nt: TGTGCCAGCAGCGGAGGGGGTTCCGGGGAGCTGTTTTTT
CDR3aa: CASSGGGSGELFF

abundance: few
j_gene: TRBJ2-2
v_gene: TRBV27
d_gene: TRBD2
CDR3nt: TGTGCCAGCAGGCTCCGGGGGGTCGAGAACACCGGGGAGCTGTTTTTT
CDR3aa: CASRLRGVENTGELFF

abundance: NA
j_gene: TRBJ1-4
v_gene: TRBV30
d_gene: NA
CDR3nt: TGTGCCTGGAGTGTGAAGGAGGGGATGAGGACTAATGAAAAACTGTTTTTT
CDR3aa: CAWSVKEGMRTNEKLFF

abundance: NA
j_gene: TRBJ2-4
v_gene: TRBV4-1
d_gene: TRBD2
CDR3nt: TGCGCCAGCAGCCAAGATCCCGGGAGGGGGACCAAAAACATTCAGTACTTC
CDR3aa: CASSQDPGRGTKNIQYF

abundance: NA
j_gene: TRBJ2-3
v_gene: TRBV5-6
d_gene: TRBD1
CDR3nt: TGTGCCAGCCCCGGGGACAGGGGGCGGGCAGATACGCAGTATTTT
CDR3aa: CASPGDRGRADTQYF

abundance: NA
j_gene: TRBJ2-3
v_gene: TRBV28
d_gene: TRBD1
CDR3nt: TGTGCCAGCACCTTTGTGGACAGGGACACAGATACGCAGTATTTT
CDR3aa: CASTFVDRDTDTQYF

abundance: NA
j_gene: TRBJ2-5
v_gene: TRBV7-9
d_gene: NA
CDR3nt: TGTGCCAGCAGCTTATTCGGTCCCCAAGAGACCCAGTACTTC
CDR3aa: CASSLFGPQETQYF

abundance: NA
j_gene: TRBJ1-1
v_gene: TRBV7-9
d_gene: TRBD1
CDR3nt: TGTGCCAGCAGCCCGCTCTTCAGGGGGCAAACTGAAGCTTTCTTT
CDR3aa: CASSPLFRGQTEAFF

abundance: once
j_gene: TRBJ2-2
v_gene: TRBV9
d_gene: NA
CDR3nt: TGTGCCAGCAGCGGGTTGAGGGAGAGGCACGGGGAGCTGTTTTTT
CDR3aa: CASSGLRERHGELFF

abundance: NA
j_gene: TRBJ2-7
v_gene: TRBV7-2
d_gene: NA
CDR3nt: TGTGCCAGCAGCTTAGCATTTACCTACGAGCAGTACTTC
CDR3aa: CASSLAFTYEQYF

abundance: NA
j_gene: TRBJ1-5
v_gene: TRBV7-9
d_gene: TRBD1
CDR3nt: TGTGCCAGCAGCTTAGGCAGGGGGCTTGATCAGCCCCAGCATTTT
CDR3aa: CASSLGRGLDQPQHF

abundance: NA
j_gene: TRBJ2-1
v_gene: TRBV5-6
d_gene: TRBD2
CDR3nt: TGTGCCAGCAGCTTCCGGTCGAGCGGGGGTCTGGGGAATGAGCAGTTCTTC
CDR3aa: CASSFRSSGGLGNEQFF

abundance: NA
j_gene: TRBJ1-1
v_gene: TRBV2
d_gene: TRBD1
CDR3nt: TGTGCCAGCAGTTCCCTCGGACAGGTGAACACTGAAGCTTTCTTT
CDR3aa: CASSSLGQVNTEAFF

abundance: NA
j_gene: TRBJ2-3
v_gene: TRBV7-3
d_gene: TRBD2
CDR3nt: TGTGCCAGCAGTCAGACTAGCGGGACAGATACGCAGTATTTT
CDR3aa: CASSQTSGTDTQYF

abundance: NA
j_gene: TRBJ1-6
v_gene: TRBV5-4
d_gene: NA
CDR3nt: TGTGCCAGCAGCTTGGATAGTGTTTCCTATAATTCACCCCTCCACTTT
CDR3aa: CASSLDSVSYNSPLHF

abundance: NA
j_gene: TRBJ2-4
v_gene: TRBV28
d_gene: TRBD2
CDR3nt: TGTGCCAGCAGTCCCAGACTAGCGGGGGGCTCAACAGCCAAAAACATTCAGTACTTC
CDR3aa: CASSPRLAGGSTAKNIQYF

abundance: NA
j_gene: TRBJ2-5
v_gene: TRBV18
d_gene: NA
CDR3nt: TGTGCCAGCTCACAGTCAGGACAAGAGACCCAGTACTTC
CDR3aa: CASSQSGQETQYF

abundance: NA
j_gene: TRBJ2-5
v_gene: TRBV28
d_gene: TRBD1
CDR3nt: TGTGCCAGCAGCCTAATTGCCGGGACAGGGGGCGAGAAGACCCAGTACTTC
CDR3aa: CASSLIAGTGGEKTQYF

abundance: NA
j_gene: TRBJ2-2
v_gene: TRBV19
d_gene: NA
CDR3nt: TGTGCCAGACAGAGGGGGATGACCGAATTACCGAACACCGGGGAGCTGTTTTTT
CDR3aa: CARQRGMTELPNTGELFF